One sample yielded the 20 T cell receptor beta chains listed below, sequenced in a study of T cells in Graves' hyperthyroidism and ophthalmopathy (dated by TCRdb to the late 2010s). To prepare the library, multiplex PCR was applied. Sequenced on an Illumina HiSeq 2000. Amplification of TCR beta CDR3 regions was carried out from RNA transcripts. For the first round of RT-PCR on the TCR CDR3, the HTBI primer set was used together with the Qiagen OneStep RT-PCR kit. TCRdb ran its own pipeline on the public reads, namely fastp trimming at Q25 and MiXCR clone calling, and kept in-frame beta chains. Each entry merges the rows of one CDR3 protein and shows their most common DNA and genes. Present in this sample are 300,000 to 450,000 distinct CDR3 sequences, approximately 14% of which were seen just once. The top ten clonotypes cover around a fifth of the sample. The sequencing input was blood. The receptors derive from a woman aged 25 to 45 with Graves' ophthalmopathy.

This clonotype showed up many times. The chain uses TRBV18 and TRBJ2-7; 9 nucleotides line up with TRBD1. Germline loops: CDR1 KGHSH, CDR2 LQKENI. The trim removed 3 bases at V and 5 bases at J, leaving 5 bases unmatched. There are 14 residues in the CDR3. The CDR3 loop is CASSPGTGSDEQYF. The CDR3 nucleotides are TGTGCCAGCTCACCCGGGACAGGGTCGGACGAGCAGTACTTC.

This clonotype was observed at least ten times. The DNA of the CDR3 is TGTGCCAGCAGTGAAGGGGGGACTAGTGGTATTTACAATGAGCAGTTCTTC. Its translation: CASSEGGTSGIYNEQFF. The V and J genes are TRBV2 and TRBJ2-1; 8 bases fit TRBD2. Unmatched junction bases numbered 9, after V lost 1 base and J lost 4 bases. Germline V CDR1 and CDR2: SNHLY, FYNNEI. CDR3 length: 17 residues.

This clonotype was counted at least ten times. The CDR3, as DNA: TGTGCCAGCAGCCCCGAGCGGGGATGGGAGACCCAGTACTTC. Translation gives CASSPERGWETQYF. This chain connects TRBV7-2 to TRBJ2-5, with 7 bases identical to TRBD2. The CDR3 length is 14 residues. V lost 5 bases and J lost 5; bases outside the gene matches: 8. Per germline, CDR1 SGHTA and CDR2 FQGNSA.

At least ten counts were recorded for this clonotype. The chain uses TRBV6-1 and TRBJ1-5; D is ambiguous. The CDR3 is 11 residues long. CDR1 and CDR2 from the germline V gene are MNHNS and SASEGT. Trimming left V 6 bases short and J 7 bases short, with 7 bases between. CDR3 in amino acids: CASRPDQPQHF. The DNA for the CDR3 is TGTGCCAGCAGACCAGACCAGCCCCAGCATTTT.

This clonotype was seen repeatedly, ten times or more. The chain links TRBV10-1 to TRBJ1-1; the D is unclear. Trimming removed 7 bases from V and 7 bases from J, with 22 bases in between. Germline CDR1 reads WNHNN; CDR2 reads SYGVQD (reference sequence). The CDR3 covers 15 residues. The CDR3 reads CASMNASSARGEAFF. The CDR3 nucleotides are TGCGCCAGCATGAATGCCTCATCGGCCCGGGGTGAAGCTTTCTTT.

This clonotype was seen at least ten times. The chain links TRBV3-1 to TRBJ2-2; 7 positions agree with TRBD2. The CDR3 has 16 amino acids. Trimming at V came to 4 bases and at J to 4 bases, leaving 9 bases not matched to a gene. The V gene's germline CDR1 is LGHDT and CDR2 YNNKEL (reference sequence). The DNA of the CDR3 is TGTGCCAGCAGCCCCATCGGGGGGTTCTTCACCGGGGAGCTGTTTTTT. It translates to CASSPIGGFFTGELFF.

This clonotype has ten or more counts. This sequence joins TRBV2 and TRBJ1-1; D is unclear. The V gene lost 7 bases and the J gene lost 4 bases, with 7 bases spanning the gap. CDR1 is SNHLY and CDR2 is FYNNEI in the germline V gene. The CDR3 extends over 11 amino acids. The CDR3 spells CASKVSTEAFF. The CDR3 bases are TGTGCCAGCAAGGTGAGCACTGAAGCTTTCTTT.

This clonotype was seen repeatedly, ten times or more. The CDR3 loop reads CASSPIRDQPQHF. CDR3 nucleotides: TGTGCCAGCTCACCAATCAGGGACCAGCCCCAGCATTTT. This chain uses TRBV18 with TRBJ1-5, with D possibly matching TRBD1 (5 bases). V shed 2 bases and J shed 7 bases, with 9 bases lying between them. This CDR3 region has 13 residues. Germline CDR1 reads KGHSH; CDR2 reads LQKENI.

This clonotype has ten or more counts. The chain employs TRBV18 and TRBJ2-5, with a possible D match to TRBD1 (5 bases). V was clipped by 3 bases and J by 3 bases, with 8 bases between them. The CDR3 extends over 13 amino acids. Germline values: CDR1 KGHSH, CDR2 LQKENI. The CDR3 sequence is CASSPGQEETQYF. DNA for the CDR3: TGTGCCAGCTCACCCGGACAAGAAGAGACCCAGTACTTC.

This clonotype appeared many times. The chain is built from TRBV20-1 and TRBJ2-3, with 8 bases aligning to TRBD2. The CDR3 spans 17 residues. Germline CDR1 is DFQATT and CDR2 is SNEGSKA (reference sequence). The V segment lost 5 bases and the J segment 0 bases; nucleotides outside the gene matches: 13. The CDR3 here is CSAGGAGVRLSTDTQYF. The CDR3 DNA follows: TGCAGTGCTGGGGGAGCGGGGGTCCGTCTTAGCACAGATACGCAGTATTTT.

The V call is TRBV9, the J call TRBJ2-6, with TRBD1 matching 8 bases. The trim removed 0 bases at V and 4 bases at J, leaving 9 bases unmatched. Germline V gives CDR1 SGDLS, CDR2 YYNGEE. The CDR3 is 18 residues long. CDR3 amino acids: CASSVDPGGAGGANVLTF. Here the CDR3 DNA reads TGTGCCAGCAGCGTAGATCCAGGGGGCGCAGGAGGGGCCAACGTCCTGACTTTC.

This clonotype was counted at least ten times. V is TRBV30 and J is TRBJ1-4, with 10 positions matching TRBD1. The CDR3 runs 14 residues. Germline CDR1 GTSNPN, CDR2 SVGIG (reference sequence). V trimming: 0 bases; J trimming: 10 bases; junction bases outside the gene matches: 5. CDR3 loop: CAWSVRDRGVKLFF. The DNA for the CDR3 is TGTGCCTGGAGTGTAAGGGACAGGGGTGTAAAACTGTTTTTT.

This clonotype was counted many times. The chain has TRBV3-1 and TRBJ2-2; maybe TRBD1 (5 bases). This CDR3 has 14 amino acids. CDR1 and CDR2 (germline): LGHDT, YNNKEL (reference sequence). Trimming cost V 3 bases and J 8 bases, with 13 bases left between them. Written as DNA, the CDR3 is TGTGCCAGCAGCCATTATGGGGCAATTGGGGAGCTGTTTTTT. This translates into CASSHYGAIGELFF.

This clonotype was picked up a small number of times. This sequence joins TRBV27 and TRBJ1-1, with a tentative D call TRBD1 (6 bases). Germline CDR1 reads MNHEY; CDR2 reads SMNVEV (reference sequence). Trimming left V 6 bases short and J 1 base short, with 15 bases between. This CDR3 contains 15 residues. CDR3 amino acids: CASRAEGQWNTEAFF. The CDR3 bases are TGTGCCAGCAGAGCCGAGGGACAATGGAACACTGAAGCTTTCTTT.

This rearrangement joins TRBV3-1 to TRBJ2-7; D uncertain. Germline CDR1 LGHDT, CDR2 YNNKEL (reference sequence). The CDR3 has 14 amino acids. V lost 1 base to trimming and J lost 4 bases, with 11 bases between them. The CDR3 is CASSQASDGYEQYF. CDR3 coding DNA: TGTGCCAGCAGCCAAGCGTCCGATGGATACGAGCAGTACTTC.

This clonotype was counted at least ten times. CDR3 coding DNA: TGTGCCAGCAGCACCTCGGGGTTGGGGAAACAAGAGACCCAGTACTTC. It encodes CASSTSGLGKQETQYF. This chain joins TRBV5-4 and TRBJ2-5, with TRBD2 as a possible D gene (5 bases). CDR1 and CDR2 from the germline V gene are SGHNT and YYREEE (reference sequence). The V and J ends lost 4 bases and 2 bases respectively, with 18 bases between them. The CDR3 spans 16 residues.

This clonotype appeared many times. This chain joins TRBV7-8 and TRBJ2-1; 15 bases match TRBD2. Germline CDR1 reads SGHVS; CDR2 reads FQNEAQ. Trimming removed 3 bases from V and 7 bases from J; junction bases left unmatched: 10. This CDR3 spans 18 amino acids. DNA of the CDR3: TGTGCCAGCAGCTTTCGGACTAGCGGGGGGGCTTGGAGAAATGAGCAGTTCTTC. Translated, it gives CASSFRTSGGAWRNEQFF.

The CDR3 loop is CASRSRGGRSRSYNSPLHF. CDR3 in DNA: TGTGCCAGCAGGTCCCGGGGGGGCCGGTCCCGCTCCTATAATTCACCCCTCCACTTT. This sequence joins TRBV6-1 and TRBJ1-6; TRBD1 might be the D (6 bases). Germline CDR1 MNHNS, CDR2 SASEGT. The CDR3 totals 19 residues. V shed 6 bases and J shed 0 bases, with 21 bases lying between them.

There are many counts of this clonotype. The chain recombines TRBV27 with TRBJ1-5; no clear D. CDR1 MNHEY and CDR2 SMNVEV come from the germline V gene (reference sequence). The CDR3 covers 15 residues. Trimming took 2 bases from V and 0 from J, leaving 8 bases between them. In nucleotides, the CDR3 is TGTGCCAGCAGTTTAGAATGGGATAGCAATCAGCCCCAGCATTTT. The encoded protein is CASSLEWDSNQPQHF.

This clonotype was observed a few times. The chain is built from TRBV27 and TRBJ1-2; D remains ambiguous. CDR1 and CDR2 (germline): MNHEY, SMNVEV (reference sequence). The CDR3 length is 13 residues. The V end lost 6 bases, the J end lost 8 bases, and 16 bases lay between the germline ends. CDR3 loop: CASRTPGGGGYTF. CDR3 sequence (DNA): TGTGCCAGCAGGACGCCGGGAGGTGGGGGCTACACCTTC.